This entry is about one T cell receptor (beta chain). The target antigen is unknown. The data were obtained in a study of cytotoxic CD8 clonotypes in ibrutinib-treated CLL. Study-wide background: Partial responses totalled approximately 24 and complete responses 2; after median roughly 70 months, about 15 remained remitted and approximately twelve progressed.

Assay used: immunoSEQ multiplex PCR; TCRdb lists only in-frame clones, some missing. The sample shows some 140,000 clones, around 90% of them seen only once. Germline V gives CDR1 SNHLY, CDR2 FYNNEI. J was trimmed by 6 bases and V by 8 bases; bases with no gene match: 6. The CDR3 runs to 13 residues. Findings of the study overall: In comparison with age-matched healthy donors, baseline clonality was higher and tracked circulating CD8+ T-cell counts. Once treatment began, public clonotypes, which were uncommon, contracted or stayed stable.

Library input was 1.5 to 2 micrograms of DNA from cryopreserved PBMCs. This TCR came from a human donor with chronic lymphocytic leukemia. Source: PBMCs, taken after 12 months of ibrutinib treatment. This chain links TRBV2 with TRBJ2-1, with TRBD2 identical over 8 bases. CDR3 bases: TGTGCCAGCTACGGGGGGGATGGCAATGAGCAGTTCTTC. It codes for CASYGGDGNEQFF.